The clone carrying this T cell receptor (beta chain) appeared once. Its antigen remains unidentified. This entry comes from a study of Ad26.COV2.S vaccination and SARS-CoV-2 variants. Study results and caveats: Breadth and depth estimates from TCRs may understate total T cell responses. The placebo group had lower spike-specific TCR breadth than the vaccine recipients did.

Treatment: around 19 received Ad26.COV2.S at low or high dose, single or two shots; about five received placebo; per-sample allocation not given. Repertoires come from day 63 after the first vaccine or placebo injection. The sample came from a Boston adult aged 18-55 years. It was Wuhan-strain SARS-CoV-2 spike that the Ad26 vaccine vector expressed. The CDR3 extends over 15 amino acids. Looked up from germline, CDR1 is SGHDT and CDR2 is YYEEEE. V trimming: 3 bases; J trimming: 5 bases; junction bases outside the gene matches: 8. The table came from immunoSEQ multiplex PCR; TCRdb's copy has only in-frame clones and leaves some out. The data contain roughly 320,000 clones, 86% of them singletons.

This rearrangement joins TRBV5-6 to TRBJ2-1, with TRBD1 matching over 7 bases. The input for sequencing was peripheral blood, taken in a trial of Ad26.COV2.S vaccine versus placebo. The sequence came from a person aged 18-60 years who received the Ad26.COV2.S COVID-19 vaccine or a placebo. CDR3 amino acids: CASSYRDRDNNEQFF. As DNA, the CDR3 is TGTGCCAGCAGCTACCGGGACAGAGATAACAATGAGCAGTTCTTC. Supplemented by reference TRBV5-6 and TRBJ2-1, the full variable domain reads DAGVTQSPTHLIKTRGQQVTLRCSPKSGHDTVSWYQQALGQGPQFIFQYYEEEERQRGNFPDRFSGHQFPNYSSELNVNALLLGDSALYLCASSYRDRDNNEQFFGPGTRLTVL.